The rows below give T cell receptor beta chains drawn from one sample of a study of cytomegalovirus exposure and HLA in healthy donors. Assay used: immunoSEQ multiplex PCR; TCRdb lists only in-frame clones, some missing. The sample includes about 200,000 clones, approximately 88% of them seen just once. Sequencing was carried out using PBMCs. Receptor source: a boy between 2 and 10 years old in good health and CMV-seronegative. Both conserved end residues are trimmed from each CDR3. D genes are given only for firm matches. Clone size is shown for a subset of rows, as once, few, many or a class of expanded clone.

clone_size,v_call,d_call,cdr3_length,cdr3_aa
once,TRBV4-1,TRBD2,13,ASSQVTSGSYEQY
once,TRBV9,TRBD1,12,ASSVGGTGFEQY
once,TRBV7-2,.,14,ASSARRPGSNSPLH
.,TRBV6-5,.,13,ASSEPGLMLYEQY
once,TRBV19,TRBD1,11,ATLDRENEKLF
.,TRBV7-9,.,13,ASSLLASLYNEQF
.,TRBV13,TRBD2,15,ASSLEWGGRAGDEQF
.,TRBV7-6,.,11,ASSLGTQDEQY
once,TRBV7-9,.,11,ATRDTAFYGYT
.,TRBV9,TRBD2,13,ASSLGLAGHGTQY
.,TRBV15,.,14,ATSRDPPGTGNEQF
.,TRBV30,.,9,AWAANYGYT
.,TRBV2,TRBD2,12,ASRSSGSAGELF
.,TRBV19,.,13,ASSTHRTTSYEQY
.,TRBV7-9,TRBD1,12,ASSAAGTGYEQY
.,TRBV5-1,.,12,ASSSGGPQETQY
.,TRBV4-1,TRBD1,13,ASSPDRDYNSPLH
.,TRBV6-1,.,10,ASSGRAGEAF
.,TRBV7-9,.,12,ASRSDGSGMHYT
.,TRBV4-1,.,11,ASSRVQGTEAF
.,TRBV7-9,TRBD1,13,SSSLRQGDINEQF
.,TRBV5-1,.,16,ASSLARSSQKDTGELF
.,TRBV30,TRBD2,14,AWSDLGLAGDYEQY
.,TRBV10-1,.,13,ASSGGGGQNTEAF
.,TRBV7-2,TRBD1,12,ASRLTGGSTEAF
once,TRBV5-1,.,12,ASSLAAGEIGYT
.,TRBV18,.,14,ASSPPEVTMNTEAF